A single sample gave rise to the 22 T cell receptor beta chains below, sequenced in a study of shared clonotypes between healthy human individuals. The assay was immunoSEQ multiplex PCR, and TCRdb's table has in-frame clones only and misses some. The sample records some 980,000 clones, around three quarters being singletons. Input material: memory CD4+ T cells sorted from blood. Subset: CD45RA-negative fraction. These receptors all come from a young man in good health.

This sequence joins TRBV10-1 and TRBJ2-5; 8 positions match TRBD2. After removal of 2 bases from V and 5 bases from J, the junction contained 4 bases not matched to a gene. The CDR3 spans 14 residues. Germline CDR1 WNHNN, CDR2 SYGVQD (reference sequence). CDR3 residues: CASSEAGGLETQYF. CDR3 DNA: TGCGCCAGCAGTGAGGCGGGGGGCTTGGAGACCCAGTACTTC.

This chain uses TRBV5-6 with TRBJ1-1; D is unresolved. The CDR3 runs 12 residues. V dropped 1 base and J dropped 3 bases, with 4 bases sitting between them. Germline CDR1 SGHDT, CDR2 YYEEEE. The CDR3 sequence: CASSLTDTEAFF. The CDR3 nucleotides are TGTGCCAGCAGCTTGACAGACACTGAAGCTTTCTTT.

The rearrangement joins TRBV5-1 to TRBJ1-2, with TRBD1 matching over 12 bases. V was pared by 4 bases and J by 3 bases, with 4 bases of the junction left unmatched. The CDR3 extends over 15 amino acids. Germline V gene data show CDR1 as SGHRS and CDR2 as YFSETQ. The CDR3 DNA reads as TGCGCCAGCAGCCTCGGGACAGGGGGCGACTATGGCTACACCTTC. Protein product: CASSLGTGGDYGYTF.

Details on this clone: Different DNA sequences within this sample yield the same CDR3. This sequence joins TRBV14 and TRBJ2-7; D gene ambiguous. Germline loops: CDR1 SGHDN, CDR2 FVKESK. V was shortened by 3 bases and J by 3 bases, with 3 bases between the two germline ends. The CDR3 is 11 amino acids. This chain's CDR3 is CASSQGYEQYF. In DNA, the CDR3 is TGTGCCAGCAGCCAGGGCTACGAGCAGTACTTC.

V usage is TRBV6-5 and J usage is TRBJ2-7, with D perhaps being TRBD1 or TRBD2 (5 bases each). The V and J ends lost 5 bases and 3 bases respectively, with 11 bases between them. The length of the CDR3 is 13 residues. Germline V gene sequence: CDR1 MNHEY, CDR2 SVGAGI. CDR3 loop: CASSRGTHYEQYF. The CDR3 DNA sequence: TGTGCCAGCAGTCGAGGGACCCACTACGAGCAGTACTTC.

J is TRBJ1-2 and V is TRBV28, with D tentatively TRBD1 (6 bases). The CDR3 is 12 amino acids. The V gene lost 5 bases and the J gene lost 5 bases, with 9 bases spanning the gap. Germline values: CDR1 MDHEN, CDR2 SYDVKM. The CDR3 DNA follows: TGTGCCAGCAGTCGACAGGATTATGGCTACACCTTC. Its protein product is CASSRQDYGYTF.

The rearrangement joins TRBV30 to TRBJ2-5, with 9 bases matching TRBD2. V lost 4 bases and J lost 3; bases outside the gene matches: 6. The length of the CDR3 is 14 residues. Per the germline V gene, CDR1 is GTSNPN and CDR2 is SVGIG (reference sequence). The CDR3 loop reads CAWTGTSRKETQYF. CDR3 coding DNA: TGTGCCTGGACTGGGACTAGCCGAAAAGAGACCCAGTACTTC.

J is TRBJ2-1 and V is TRBV7-2; 10 positions match TRBD2. This CDR3 is 16 amino acids long. Germline assignment: CDR1 SGHTA and CDR2 FQGNSA. J was trimmed by 5 bases and V by 5 bases; bases with no gene match: 9. The CDR3 protein is CASSRPQSGGDNEQFF. Written as DNA, the CDR3 is TGTGCCAGCAGCCGTCCTCAGAGCGGGGGGGACAATGAGCAGTTCTTC.

This clone was seen more than once but under ten times. The CDR3 bases are TGTGCCTGGACTCTACCCCAAGGAAATGAGCAGTTCTTC. Encoded protein: CAWTLPQGNEQFF. The chain links TRBV30 to TRBJ2-1; D unclear. This CDR3 is built from 13 residues. The germline CDR1 and CDR2 sequences are GTSNPN and SVGIG (reference sequence). Trimming cost V 4 bases and J 7 bases, with 14 bases left between them.

The chain couples TRBV7-9 to TRBJ2-5; D is possibly TRBD2 (5 bases). CDR3 size: 14 residues. CDR1 and CDR2 (germline): SEHNR, FQNEAQ (reference sequence). The V end lost 5 bases, the J end lost 5 bases, and 15 bases lay between the germline ends. CDR3 sequence: CASSPSQLLETQYF. DNA for the CDR3: TGTGCCAGCAGCCCTAGCCAGCTTTTGGAGACCCAGTACTTC.

As to this clone: Other nucleotide sequences in the sample specify the same CDR3. The rearrangement uses TRBV10-3 and TRBJ2-7, with TRBD2 matching over 8 bases. V shed 0 bases and J 1 base; nucleotides not matched to a gene: 5. This CDR3 has 16 amino acids. Germline V gives CDR1 ENHRY, CDR2 SYGVKD. The CDR3 region is CAISESGLAGSYEQYF. The CDR3 coding sequence is TGTGCCATCAGTGAGTCAGGGCTAGCGGGTTCCTACGAGCAGTACTTC.

The chain's CDR3 is CASSQQGAFEGEQYF. CDR3 DNA: TGTGCCAGCAGTCAACAGGGGGCTTTTGAGGGTGAGCAGTACTTC. The chain has TRBV11-3 and TRBJ2-7, with 9 nucleotides matching TRBD1. Trimming took 6 bases from V and 7 from J; bases not matched to a gene: 13. Germline CDR1 SGHNT, CDR2 YENEEA. This CDR3 has 15 amino acids.

CDR3 sequence reads: CASSQDQASTPYEQYF. Written as DNA, the CDR3 is TGTGCCAGCAGCCAAGATCAAGCCAGTACTCCCTACGAGCAGTACTTC. The gene calls are TRBV4-2 and TRBJ2-7; D gene ambiguous. The CDR3 has 16 amino acids. Germline V CDR1 and CDR2: LGHNA, YNFKEQ. Trimming removed 0 bases from V and 2 bases from J, with 14 bases in between.

The chain joins TRBV5-6 to TRBJ2-1, with TRBD2 matching 10 bases. The CDR3 runs to 15 residues. The J segment lost 3 bases and the V segment lost 4 bases, leaving 4 bases of the junction unmatched. Germline V lookup: CDR1 SGHDT, CDR2 YYEEEE. The CDR3 DNA reads TGTGCCAGCAGCGTACTAGCGGGGAACTACAATGAGCAGTTCTTC. It specifies CASSVLAGNYNEQFF.

V usage is TRBV29-1 and J usage is TRBJ2-2; no clear D. The germline gives CDR1 SQVTM, CDR2 ANQGSEA. V lost 7 bases to trimming and J lost 3 bases, with 9 bases between them. The CDR3 totals 12 residues. CDR3 sequence: CSAYRDTGELFF. For the CDR3, the DNA is TGCAGCGCCTACCGCGACACCGGGGAGCTGTTTTTT.

On this clone itself: One end of the junction varies from germline; a read error may be responsible. The V call is TRBV4-2, the J call TRBJ1-3; D possibly corresponds to TRBD1 (6 bases). Germline V gene lookup returns CDR1 LGHNA and CDR2 YNFKEQ. The CDR3 length is 13 residues. The CDR3 DNA is TGTGCCAGCAGCCAAGAATTATGGGGACACTCTCGTTTT. Residues: CASSQELWGHSRF.

The CDR3 DNA reads TGTGCCAGCGGACCGGTCGCCCCGGGGCATGAGCAGTTCTTC. This gives the protein CASGPVAPGHEQFF. This sequence joins TRBV28 and TRBJ2-1; D may be TRBD1 or TRBD2 (5 bases each). The germline V gene encodes CDR1 MDHEN and CDR2 SYDVKM. V lost 8 bases to trimming and J lost 8 bases, with 19 bases between them. This CDR3 contains 14 residues. Using reference TRBV28 and TRBJ2-1 for the parts outside the CDR3, the full variable domain is DVKVTQSSRYLVKRTGEKVFLECVQDMDHENMFWYRQDPGLGLRLIYFSYDVKMKEKGDIPEGYSVSREKKERFSLILESASTNQTSMYLCASGPVAPGHEQFFGPGTRLTVL.

This clone has a handful of counts. The gene calls are TRBV11-2 and TRBJ1-3, with TRBD1 as a possible D gene (5 bases). The CDR3 loop spans 16 amino acids. Trimming pared 5 bases from V and 3 bases from J, leaving 17 bases between. From germline, CDR1 is SGHAT and CDR2 FQNNGV. The CDR3 sequence is CASSLSWTNHGNTIYF. The CDR3 nucleotides read TGTGCCAGCAGCCTTTCATGGACAAACCATGGAAACACCATATATTTT.

This chain connects TRBV4-1 to TRBJ2-1; maybe TRBD1 (5 bases). Trimming took 2 bases from V and 10 from J, leaving 21 bases between them. The CDR3 length is 16 residues. Germline V gene lookup returns CDR1 MGHRA and CDR2 YSYEKL. DNA for the CDR3: TGCGCCAGCAGCCAACTGGCACAGGATCGGAATTGGGAGCAGTTCTTC. This encodes CASSQLAQDRNWEQFF.

This sequence joins TRBV18 and TRBJ2-7, with D perhaps matching TRBD1 or TRBD2 (5 bases each). Germline V gives CDR1 KGHSH, CDR2 LQKENI. This CDR3 spans 14 amino acids. V lost 5 bases, J lost 1 base, and 12 bases lay in between. CDR3: CASSSRDGSYEQYF. Written as DNA, the CDR3 is TGTGCCAGCTCATCCCGGGACGGGTCCTACGAGCAGTACTTC.

Notes on this clone: A read error may explain this, as a much larger clone is one base away. J is TRBJ2-3 and V is TRBV19; D gene unclear. This CDR3 has 11 residues. Per germline, CDR1 LNHDA and CDR2 SQIVND (reference sequence). Trimming shortened V by 3 bases and J by 5 bases, and 3 bases separated the two germline ends. The DNA for the CDR3 is TGTGCCAGTAGTATGGGAGATACGCAGTATTTT. Protein sequence: CASSMGDTQYF. The whole variable domain, filled in from reference TRBV19 and TRBJ2-3, reads DGGITQSPKYLFRKEGQNVTLSCEQNLNHDAMYWYRQDPGQGLRLIYYSQIVNDFQKGDIAEGYSVSREKKESFPLTVTSAQKNPTAFYLCASSMGDTQYFGPGTRLTVL.

The gene calls are TRBV5-6 and TRBJ2-7; D remains unclear. In germline, CDR1 is SGHDT, CDR2 YYEEEE. Trimming pared 3 bases from V and 2 bases from J, leaving 12 bases between. The CDR3 length is 14 residues. CDR3 residues: CASSSLDGPYEQYF. The DNA for the CDR3 is TGTGCCAGCAGCTCCCTCGACGGACCCTACGAGCAGTACTTC. The complete variable domain, with remaining parts taken from reference TRBV5-6 and TRBJ2-7, reads DAGVTQSPTHLIKTRGQQVTLRCSPKSGHDTVSWYQQALGQGPQFIFQYYEEEERQRGNFPDRFSGHQFPNYSSELNVNALLLGDSALYLCASSSLDGPYEQYFGPGTRLTVT.